By proportion, the clone carrying this T cell receptor (beta chain) is medium-sized (0.01 to 0.1%). What it binds is not known. This entry belongs to a study of immune evolution from preneoplasia to lung adenocarcinoma. Study observations and caveats: From normal lung to invasive adenocarcinoma, top clone frequencies appeared to decrease. Later-stage lesions appeared to have more T cells, more diversity, less clonality.

Clones were read by immunoSEQ multiplex PCR, and TCRdb kept only the in-frame ones, dropping some. Of 25,000 to 30,000 clones in the sample, less than 80% were seen once. Per germline, CDR1 MNHEY and CDR2 SVGAGI. The CDR3 has 13 amino acids. Trimming removed 0 bases from V and 4 bases from J, with 4 bases in between. Histologic diagnosis was independently verified by two lung pathologists. V is TRBV6-5 and J is TRBJ1-5, with no clear D. Material: FFPE invasive lung adenocarcinoma tissue. This TCR was sampled from a person in their sixties with invasive lung adenocarcinoma. Some clones in this sample may be carry-over from other donors' samples. The DNA for the CDR3 is TGTGCCAGCAGTTACTCGAAAAATCAGCCCCAGCATTTT. Translated, it gives CASSYSKNQPQHF.